The clone carrying this T cell receptor (beta chain) occurred a few times. As yet, its antigen is unknown. CDR3 length: 14 residues. The ends were cut back, 6 bases at V and 4 bases at J, with 15 bases in the middle. Looked up from germline, CDR1 is MGHDK and CDR2 is SYGVNS. This specimen comes from a study of cytomegalovirus exposure and HLA in healthy donors. Overall study results and limits: Association of a missense DCLRE1C variant with TCR beta V- and J-gene trimming was reported in a later analysis. Evidence from a later analysis indicated that most CMV-associated TCR beta chains looked HLA-restricted.

Vbeta (60) and Jbeta (13) primers were used in the PCR. Generated by immunoSEQ multiplex PCR, the TCRdb table keeps only in-frame clones and is missing some. This table has more than 95,000 clones, 78% appearing once. This TCR was sampled from a man younger than 40 in good health and CMV-seropositive. The chain links TRBV25-1 to TRBJ1-1; D is possibly TRBD1 (6 bases). The sample consisted of PBMCs. This CDR3 reads CASSQTGYLTEAFF. The CDR3 DNA sequence: TGTGCCAGCAGCCAGACAGGTTATCTCACTGAAGCTTTCTTT.